Listed below are T cell receptor beta chains from one sample, sequenced in a study of T-cell memory formation after mild COVID-19. MiXCR, applied by TCRdb to the 5' RACE reads, yields one record per CDR3 protein. The sample contains hundreds of thousands of distinct CDR3 sequences, roughly 21% of which appear only once. The sample consisted of PBMCs or a T cell subset sorted from them (not recorded which). These receptors were collected from an adult woman who had mild COVID-19 (a few samples of this study predate the infection). Cell type and time point are not known. Both conserved end residues are part of each CDR3. The D gene is left open where the match is weak. Clone size is shown for a subset of rows, as once, few, many or a class of expanded clone.

V gene	J gene	clone size	D gene	CDR3 DNA	CDR3 protein
TRBV14	TRBJ2-7	.	TRBD2	TGTGCCAGTTTCTCTAGCGGGAGCTCCTACGAGCAGTACTTC	CASFSSGSSYEQYF
TRBV24-1	TRBJ2-1	.	.	TGTGCCACCAGTGATTTGGGGGACCCAAACAATGAGCAGTTCTTC	CATSDLGDPNNEQFF
TRBV14	TRBJ1-1	few	.	TGTGCCAGCAGCCAAGCTGTCACTGAAGCTTTCTTT	CASSQAVTEAFF
TRBV6-2/TRBV6-3	TRBJ2-3	.	.	TGTGCCAGCAGCCCCCGAGGTAGACTGGGAGATACGCAGTATTTT	CASSPRGRLGDTQYF
TRBV20-1	TRBJ2-1	few	TRBD2	TGCAGTGCAAAAGCGTCGTCGCGGGAGGGCCGGATTCACAATGAGCAGTTCTTC	CSAKASSREGRIHNEQFF
TRBV3-1	TRBJ2-7	few	TRBD1	TGTGCCAGCAGTCGACGACAGGGCACCGACGAGCAGTACTTC	CASSRRQGTDEQYF
TRBV4-1	TRBJ2-3	.	TRBD2	TGCGCCAGCAGCCAACTCGGGGGGGTGACAGATACGCAGTATTTT	CASSQLGGVTDTQYF
TRBV20-1	TRBJ2-3	.	.	TGCAGTGCTCAAAATTTCAGGGGTAGGCCAGATACGCAGTATTTT	CSAQNFRGRPDTQYF
TRBV5-1	TRBJ2-1	many	.	TGCGCCAGCAGCTACTTATCGGTTGATAACAATGAGCAGTTCTTC	CASSYLSVDNNEQFF
TRBV14	TRBJ1-6	few	.	TGTGCCAGCAGCCAAAACCGGATGTATAATTCACCCCTCCACTTT	CASSQNRMYNSPLHF
TRBV12-3/TRBV12-4	TRBJ2-1	many	TRBD2	TGTGCCAGCAGTTTTCCGAGGCTAGCGGGACCCAATGAGCAGTTCTTC	CASSFPRLAGPNEQFF
TRBV21-1	TRBJ2-4	.	.	TGTGCCAGCAGCAAAAACCTGAGCGCGGGAGGGGGGGTTGCCAAAAACATTCAGTACTTC	CASSKNLSAGGGVAKNIQYF
TRBV7-9	TRBJ2-7	few	.	TGTGCCAGCAGCTTAGCGGAGGGCTTTTTCGGGACGCAGGACGAGCAGTACTTC	CASSLAEGFFGTQDEQYF
TRBV20-1	TRBJ1-1	many	.	TGCAGTGCTAGCGAAGGGGGAATGAACACTGAAGCTTTCTTT	CSASEGGMNTEAFF
TRBV5-1	TRBJ1-2	many	TRBD1	TGCGCCAGCAGCCCTAGACAGGGGCTAGACTATGGCTACACCTTC	CASSPRQGLDYGYTF
TRBV18	TRBJ2-1	many	TRBD2	TGTGCCAGCTCACTAGCGGTACTAGCGGGAGGCCCCCTGCACTACAATGAGCAGTTCTTC	CASSLAVLAGGPLHYNEQFF
TRBV7-3	TRBJ2-1	few	TRBD1	TGTGCCAGCAGCTTAAGCGGGACAGGGGGCTACAATGAGCAGTTCTTC	CASSLSGTGGYNEQFF
TRBV5-5	TRBJ2-5	.	TRBD2	TGTGCCAGCAGCTTGGTAACGGGGGGACCCCGGCAGACCCAGTACTTC	CASSLVTGGPRQTQYF
TRBV27	TRBJ2-5	few	.	TGTGCCAGCAGTATCCGGGGACCCCAAGAGACCCAGTACTTC	CASSIRGPQETQYF
TRBV5-1	TRBJ2-1	few	TRBD1	TGCGCCAGCAGCTTGGGGGACAGGGTGTTCTTC	CASSLGDRVFF
TRBV5-5	TRBJ1-2	.	.	TGTGCCAGCAGCTTTGGGGGGCTAAACTATGGCTACACCTTC	CASSFGGLNYGYTF
TRBV12-3/TRBV12-4	TRBJ1-2	.	TRBD1	TGTGCCAGCACCTCACTGAGGGACAGGGGGCAGGGCTACACCTTC	CASTSLRDRGQGYTF
TRBV24-1	TRBJ2-5	.	TRBD2	TGTGCCACCAGTGACCCTAGCGGGAGGTTACAAGAGACCCAGTACTTC	CATSDPSGRLQETQYF
TRBV12-3/TRBV12-4	TRBJ2-7	.	TRBD2	TGTGCCAGCACCCCGTGTGCTAGCGGGATCCACGAGCAGTACTTC	CASTPCASGIHEQYF
TRBV7-9	TRBJ2-1	.	TRBD2	TGTGCCAGCAGCTCCTGGATAGCGGGAGGGTTGGACAATGAGCAGTTCTTC	CASSSWIAGGLDNEQFF
TRBV20-1	TRBJ1-1	few	TRBD1	TGCAGTGCTAGAAGAGGGGGCGACGGTGAAGCTTTCTTT	CSARRGGDGEAFF
TRBV12-3/TRBV12-4	TRBJ2-1	few	.	TGTGCCAGCAGTCGGACGCGGAGGTTGGATGAGCAGTTCTTC	CASSRTRRLDEQFF
TRBV18	TRBJ2-7	many	.	TGTGCCACCCCTCGGTCCCCAGGGGACTACGAGCAGTACTTC	CATPRSPGDYEQYF
TRBV7-9	TRBJ2-7	.	TRBD1	TGTGCCAGCAGCCCCGCGGGACAGGGGGTCCGTACCGAGCAGTACTTC	CASSPAGQGVRTEQYF
TRBV4-1	TRBJ2-5	many	TRBD2	TGCGCCAGCAGCCAAGATCTCAGCGGGACGCAAGAGACCCAGTACTTC	CASSQDLSGTQETQYF
TRBV24-1	TRBJ2-1	.	.	TGTGCCACCAGTGTGTCCGGGACCTACAATGAGCAGTTCTTC	CATSVSGTYNEQFF
TRBV3-1	TRBJ2-7	.	.	TGTGCCAGCAGCCAAGCAGCGACAGGTCACACCACCTACGAGCAGTACTTC	CASSQAATGHTTYEQYF
TRBV12-3/TRBV12-4	TRBJ1-2	many	.	TGTGCCAGCAGGCAGGGAGGGGGTGGCTACACCTTC	CASRQGGGGYTF
TRBV10-3	TRBJ2-7	.	TRBD2	TGTGCCATCAGTGCCCAGCAGGGACTAGCGTCCGAGCAGTACTTC	CAISAQQGLASEQYF
TRBV20-1	TRBJ2-1	few	TRBD2	TGCAGTGCTAGCGGGGGGGCTCTGGAGCAGTTCTTC	CSASGGALEQFF
TRBV11-3	TRBJ2-5	.	.	TGTGCCAGCACTTCCTGGACTGAACAAGAGACCCAGTACTTC	CASTSWTEQETQYF
TRBV30	TRBJ2-1	few	TRBD2	TGTGCCTTGCCGGGACTAGCGGGAAATGAGCAGTTCTTC	CALPGLAGNEQFF
TRBV5-1	TRBJ2-7	.	TRBD2	TGCGCCAGCAGCTTAGTGGGACTAGCGGAATACGAGCAGTACTTC	CASSLVGLAEYEQYF
TRBV4-1	TRBJ1-1	.	.	TGCGCCAGCAGCCCGGACACACAGAACACTGAAGCTTTCTTT	CASSPDTQNTEAFF
TRBV29-1	TRBJ1-2	.	.	TGCAGCGCCCCGCGGGGGTCGGGCTACACCTTC	CSAPRGSGYTF
TRBV4-3	TRBJ2-1	.	.	TGCGCCAGCAGCCAAGAACCGGGCCCCCCGGGGTTCTTC	CASSQEPGPPGFF
TRBV30	TRBJ1-1	.	.	TGTGCCTGGGGACATTTGAACACTGAAGCTTTCTTT	CAWGHLNTEAFF
TRBV10-1	TRBJ1-1	few	TRBD1	TGCGCCAGCCCGGGACAGAGGAACACTGAAGCTTTCTTT	CASPGQRNTEAFF